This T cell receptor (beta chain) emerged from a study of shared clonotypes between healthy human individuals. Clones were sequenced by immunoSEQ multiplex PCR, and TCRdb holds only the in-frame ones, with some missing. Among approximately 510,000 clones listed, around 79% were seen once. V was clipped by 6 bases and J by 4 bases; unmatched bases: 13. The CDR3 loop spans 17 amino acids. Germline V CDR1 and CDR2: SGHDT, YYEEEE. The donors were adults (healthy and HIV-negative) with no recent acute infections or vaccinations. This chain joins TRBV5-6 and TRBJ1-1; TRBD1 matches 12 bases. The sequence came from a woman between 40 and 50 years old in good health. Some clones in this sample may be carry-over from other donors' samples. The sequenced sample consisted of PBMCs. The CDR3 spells CASTPGTGGIIPTEAFF. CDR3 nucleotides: TGTGCCAGCACCCCAGGGACAGGGGGCATCATCCCCACTGAAGCTTTCTTT.